These 10 T cell receptor beta chains came from one sample sequenced in a study of shared T cell receptors in the human thymus. The data were produced by immunoSEQ multiplex PCR, yet TCRdb's version contains in-frame clones alone and is incomplete. This sample yields some 660,000 clones, of which 87% are seen a single time; more than 0.009% belongs to the top ten. This same sample was also taken into another study, of human thymus T cells.

Specimen: thymocytes. These receptor sequences come from a boy younger than two with a congenital heart defect.

V usage is TRBV28 and J usage is TRBJ2-3; 9 nucleotides agree with TRBD2. Germline V gene sequence: CDR1 MDHEN, CDR2 SYDVKM. This CDR3 is 15 amino acids long. Germline trimming cut 7 bases from V and 2 bases from J; bases unmatched to any gene: 7. CDR3 sequence: CASNSQRGDTDTQYF. The CDR3 DNA follows: TGTGCCAGCAATAGCCAGCGGGGGGACACAGATACGCAGTATTTT.

The chain uses TRBV4-2 and TRBJ1-5; D perhaps matches TRBD1 (5 bases). The CDR3 loop spans 14 amino acids. Germline loops: CDR1 LGHNA, CDR2 YNFKEQ. The V end lost 4 bases, the J end lost 5 bases, and 12 bases lay between the germline ends. Here the CDR3 reads CASSRSREDQPQHF. As DNA, the CDR3 is TGTGCCAGCAGCCGGTCCAGGGAAGATCAGCCCCAGCATTTT.

For the CDR3, the DNA is TGTGCTAGTGGTTGGGTAAGCTTAAACACTGAAGCTTTCTTT. Its translation is CASGWVSLNTEAFF. The chain recombines TRBV12-5 with TRBJ1-1; D uncertain. The V end was cut by 4 bases, the J end by 2 bases, with 11 bases between. The CDR3 has 14 residues. Germline V gene data show CDR1 as LGHNT and CDR2 as FRNRAP. The full variable domain, its missing parts supplied by reference TRBV12-5 and TRBJ1-1, is DARVTQTPRHKVTEMGQEVTMRCQPILGHNTVFWYRQTMMQGLELLAYFRNRAPLDDSGMPKDRFSAEMPDATLATLKIQPSEPRDSAVYFCASGWVSLNTEAFFGQGTRLTVV.

The rearrangement uses TRBV10-1 and TRBJ2-1; maybe TRBD1 (5 bases). Per the germline V gene, CDR1 is WNHNN and CDR2 is SYGVQD (reference sequence). CDR3 length equals 15 residues. Trimming stripped 6 bases from V and 8 bases from J, with 20 bases between. The CDR3 bases are TGCGCCAGCAGCCACGGACGTGGGGCCGGCGATGAGCAGTTCTTC. It yields the protein CASSHGRGAGDEQFF.

This chain uses TRBV7-9 with TRBJ2-1; TRBD2 agrees at 12 bases. Trimming cost V 5 bases and J 3 bases; bases outside gene matches: 11. This CDR3 spans 18 amino acids. In germline, CDR1 is SEHNR, CDR2 FQNEAQ (reference sequence). CDR3 amino acids: CASSTDPRLAGDYNEQFF. The CDR3 DNA follows: TGTGCCAGCAGCACAGACCCCCGACTAGCGGGGGACTACAATGAGCAGTTCTTC. The full variable domain, with the rest looked up from reference TRBV7-9 and TRBJ2-1, is DTGVSQNPRHKITKRGQNVTFRCDPISEHNRLYWYRQTLGQGPEFLTYFQNEAQLEKSRLLSDRFSAERPKGSFSTLEIQRTEQGDSAMYLCASSTDPRLAGDYNEQFFGPGTRLTVL.

This rearrangement joins TRBV28 to TRBJ2-7; 10 bases match TRBD1. The CDR3 totals 16 residues. V gave up 3 bases and J gave up 7 bases; unmatched junction bases: 12. Germline V lookup: CDR1 MDHEN, CDR2 SYDVKM. CDR3 residues: CASSLGPRQGAGEQYF. CDR3 nucleotide sequence: TGTGCCAGCAGTTTGGGCCCCCGACAGGGGGCAGGAGAGCAGTACTTC. Complete variable domain (other parts from reference TRBV28 and TRBJ2-7): DVKVTQSSRYLVKRTGEKVFLECVQDMDHENMFWYRQDPGLGLRLIYFSYDVKMKEKGDIPEGYSVSREKKERFSLILESASTNQTSMYLCASSLGPRQGAGEQYFGPGTRLTVT.

This clone has only a few counts. The chain uses TRBV16 and TRBJ1-1; D is undetermined. Germline values: CDR1 KGHSY, CDR2 FQNENV. There are 14 residues in the CDR3. The V end was cut by 4 bases, the J end by 1 base, with 10 bases between. The CDR3 region is CASSLTAENTEAFF. CDR3 sequence (DNA): TGTGCCAGCAGCCTAACAGCGGAGAACACTGAAGCTTTCTTT.

In DNA, the CDR3 is TGTGCCAGCAGCCTCTGGGCCAGACAAAGTCTGATTCAGTACTTC. Translation gives CASSLWARQSLIQYF. This chain uses TRBV4-2 with TRBJ2-4; D is uncertain. With 4 bases removed from V and 10 bases from J, the gap between germline ends came to 20 bases. Germline V CDR1 and CDR2: LGHNA, YNFKEQ. The CDR3 consists of 15 residues.

This clone has a handful of counts. J is TRBJ2-5 and V is TRBV19; 8 positions match TRBD1. CDR1 LNHDA and CDR2 SQIVND come from the germline V gene (reference sequence). The ends lost 6 bases at V and 1 base at J; junction bases unmatched: 1. This CDR3 is built from 13 residues. CDR3 nucleotides: TGTGCCAGTAGCAGGGGGCCCCAAGAGACCCAGTACTTC. Amino acids: CASSRGPQETQYF.

The chain joins TRBV28 to TRBJ2-2; the match to TRBD1 covers 7 bases. V lost 6 bases and J lost 6; bases outside the gene matches: 16. Germline V gene lookup returns CDR1 MDHEN and CDR2 SYDVKM. The CDR3 consists of 17 residues. The CDR3 sequence: CASSLKFRQGLAGELFF. The CDR3 coding sequence is TGTGCCAGCAGCCTAAAATTCCGACAGGGTCTAGCCGGGGAGCTGTTTTTT.